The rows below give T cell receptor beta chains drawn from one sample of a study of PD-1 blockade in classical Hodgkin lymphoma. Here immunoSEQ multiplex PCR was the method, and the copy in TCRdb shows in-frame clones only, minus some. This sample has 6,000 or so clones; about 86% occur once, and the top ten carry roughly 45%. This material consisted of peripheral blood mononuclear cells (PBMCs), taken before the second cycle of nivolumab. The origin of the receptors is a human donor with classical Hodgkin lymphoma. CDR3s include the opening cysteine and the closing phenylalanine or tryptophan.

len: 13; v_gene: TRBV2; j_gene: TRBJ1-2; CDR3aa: CASSEEGALGYTF
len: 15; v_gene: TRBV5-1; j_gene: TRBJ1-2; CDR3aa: CASSSQSLPNYGYTF
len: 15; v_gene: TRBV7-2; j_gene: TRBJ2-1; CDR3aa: CASSLGQGTYNEQFF
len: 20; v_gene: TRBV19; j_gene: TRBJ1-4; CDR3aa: CASSLTWTGDFVATNEKLFF
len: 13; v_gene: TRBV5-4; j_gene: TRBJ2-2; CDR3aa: CASSLGSTGELFF
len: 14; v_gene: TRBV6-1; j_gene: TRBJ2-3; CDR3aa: CATSRGGSTDTQYF
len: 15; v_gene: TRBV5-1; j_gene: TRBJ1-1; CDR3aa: CASSFYTASRQGAFF
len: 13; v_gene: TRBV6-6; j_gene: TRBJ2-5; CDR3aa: CASRGVSSETQYF
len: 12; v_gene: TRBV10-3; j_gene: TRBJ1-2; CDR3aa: CAISPRGEGYTF
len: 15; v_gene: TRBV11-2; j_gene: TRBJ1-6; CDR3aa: CASSLSRAYNSPLHF
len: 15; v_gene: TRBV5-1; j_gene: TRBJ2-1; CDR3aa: CASSFSGPEFTEQFF